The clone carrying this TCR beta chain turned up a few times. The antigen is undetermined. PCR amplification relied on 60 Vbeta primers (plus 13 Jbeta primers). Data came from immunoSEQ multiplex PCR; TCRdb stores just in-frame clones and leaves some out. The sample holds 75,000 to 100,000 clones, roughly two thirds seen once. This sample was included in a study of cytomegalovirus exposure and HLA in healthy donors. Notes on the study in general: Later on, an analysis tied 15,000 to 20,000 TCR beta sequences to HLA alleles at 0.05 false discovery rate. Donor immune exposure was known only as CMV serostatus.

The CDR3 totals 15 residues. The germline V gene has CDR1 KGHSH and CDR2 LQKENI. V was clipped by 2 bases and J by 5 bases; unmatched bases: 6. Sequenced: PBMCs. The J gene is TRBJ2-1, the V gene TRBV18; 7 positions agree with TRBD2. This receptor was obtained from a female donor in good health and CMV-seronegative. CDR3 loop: CASSPASGSHNEQFF. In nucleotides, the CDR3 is TGTGCCAGCTCACCAGCTAGCGGATCTCACAATGAGCAGTTCTTC.